The clone carrying this T cell receptor (beta chain) came up many times. Its antigen remains unknown. This entry comes from a study of shared clonotypes between healthy human individuals. About the research overall: The plates for each donor numbered three CD4 naive, three CD4 memory, two CD8 naive and one CD8 memory.

Data came from immunoSEQ multiplex PCR; TCRdb stores just in-frame clones and leaves some out. The repertoire has roughly 1,000,000 clones, 70% to 80% of them found once; the top ten carry approximately 0.56%. The germline V gene has CDR1 SGHDT and CDR2 YYEEEE. The junction had 9 bases not matched to a gene; V was cut back by 4 bases and J by 3 bases. The length of the CDR3 is 16 residues. The study's findings and limits: Non-shared clonotypes were found to have lower generation probabilities than the clonotypes that were shared by all four of the sorted-subset donors.

The sequence was collected from a man younger than 35 in good health. Some clones in this sample may be carry-over from other donors' samples. Input material: memory CD4+ T cells from PBMCs. The subset: CD45RA-negative fraction. The chain has TRBV5-6 and TRBJ2-2; 7 bases are shared with TRBD2. DNA for the CDR3: TGTGCCAGCAGCACCTCCGGGAGGCGGGACACCGGGGAGCTGTTTTTT. Amino acid sequence: CASSTSGRRDTGELFF.